This T cell receptor (beta chain) was captured by sequencing in a study of T cells in Graves' hyperthyroidism and ophthalmopathy (dated 2019 in TCRdb). About the investigation overall: Peripheral blood was collected at initial diagnosis, before any treatment. To identify distinguishing TCR V-J signatures, a discovery cohort of about 100 patients was used, comprising 40 to 45 with Graves' ophthalmopathy and around 60 with stable Graves' hyperthyroidism. Prospective prediction of ophthalmopathy was tested in an independent validation cohort consisting of about 19 hyperthyroidism patients and around 16 patients who later progressed to ophthalmopathy. The 95 to 100 discovery patients were randomly divided into training and test sets at a 7:3 ratio. The study also compared thyroid tissue and blood T-cell repertoires from roughly 6 Graves' hyperthyroidism patients. After blood sampling, hyperthyroidism patients were treated with methimazole at a starting dose of 30 mg daily, and ophthalmopathy patients were treated with high-dose intravenous methylprednisolone. The paper reports TCR Vbeta CDR3 sequencing of approximately 140 peripheral blood samples: around 45 ophthalmopathy, 70 to 85 hyperthyroidism and 17 progressor patients. General conclusions and limits of the study: During validation, the model predicted progression to ophthalmopathy a median of about 6.5 months ahead of onset, with almost 71% sensitivity and 72.22% specificity. Ophthalmopathy was separated from stable hyperthyroidism by a 13 V-J signature model, with over 85% sensitivity and approximately 81% specificity obtained in cross-validation and 80%/75% obtained in testing. Most expanded thyroid clonotypes (frequency above 0.001) were also detected in blood, a finding suggesting that blood repertoires may reflect thyroid immune responses. Sample size was not statistically predetermined, and investigators were not blinded to group allocation.

Stable Graves' hyperthyroidism was defined as the absence of progression to ophthalmopathy over 18 months of follow-up. Hyperthyroidism patients were aged 18 to 65 years and newly diagnosed, with disease duration of less than 2 months. Any patient with an uncontrolled infection, another autoimmune disease, pregnancy or lactation was excluded. Clinical symptoms, serum thyroxine and TRAb, thyroid ultrasound, and orbital computed tomography formed the basis for the diagnoses. PBMCs were separated from approximately 9.9 ml of fresh peripheral blood using Ficoll-Paque density gradient centrifugation. Trizol reagent was used to extract total RNA, and RNA quality was then checked on an Agilent 2100 Bioanalyzer. The CDR3 holds 17 amino acids from the cysteine to the phenylalanine. The kept DNA is CDR3 alone, 51 bases in frame from the first base. Trimming removed 2 bases from V and 1 base from J; the gene matches leave 10 bases unexplained. Reading the germline V gene (reference sequence) gives CDR1 GTSNPN and CDR2 SVGIG.

TCR beta CDR3 regions were amplified from RNA transcripts. The TCR CDR3 was subjected to a first round of RT-PCR using the HTBI primer set and the Qiagen OneStep RT-PCR kit. A second multiplex PCR round built the libraries, followed by size selection and purification. The libraries were sequenced on an Illumina HiSeq2000 using paired-end 100 bp reads. Per the source publication's procedure: SOAPnuke was used to process the raw data, removing reads that contained adapters or uncalled bases, had a mean Phred below 15, or lacked an exact match to the constant primer or identifier. COPE v1.2.5 was used to merge high-quality paired reads, and clonotypes were defined as unique nucleotide sequences. MiTCR v1.1 was used to align clonotypes to the IMGT TRBV, TRBD and TRBJ reference segments. Only V-J combinations with frequency above 0.0001, covering 98% to 99.2% of repertoires, were analysed. A TCS score was defined as the ratio between F50 (clonal expansion) and ExV (chaos), using BLOSUM62-based TCRdist between CDR3 peptides within each V-J. Welch's t-statistics and random forest reduced roughly 540 V-J features to around 14, which were used in a naive Bayes classifier (R e1071). The raw public data were reprocessed by TCRdb itself: fastp quality trimming at Q25, MiXCR clonotype calling, in-frame beta chains only. CDR3 protein duplicates are merged, each entry listing the most common genes and DNA. TCRdb, rather than the study authors, made the V and J calls. The sample contains a few hundred thousand distinct CDR3 sequences, 20% to 25% of them found a single time. More than 60% of the sample comes from the top ten.

This clonotype has only a few counts. Which antigen it targets is not known. No base-level quality is on record; no much larger clone is a single base apart. This chain is built from TRBV30 and TRBJ1-1; 10 junctional bases match TRBD1. The clonotype originates from a man aged 50-60 years with Graves' hyperthyroidism. Sample: blood. The CDR3 corresponds to CAWSHNDRGLANTEAFF. The sequenced DNA: TGTGCCTGGAGTCATAATGACAGGGGGCTTGCGAACACTGAAGCTTTCTTT.